A single sample gave rise to the 29 T cell receptor beta chains below, sequenced in a study of untreated major depressive disorder. Measured with immunoSEQ multiplex PCR; TCRdb has only the in-frame clones, and not every one. The table records about 21,000 clones, roughly 90% of them present only once. Source material: CD4+ T cells from PBMCs. The receptors here all came from a middle-aged woman in good health.

The CDR3 protein is CASSEGRGTPTDTQYF. DNA for the CDR3: TGCGCCAGCAGTGAGGGGAGAGGGACACCCACAGATACGCAGTATTTT. J is TRBJ2-3 and V is TRBV10-2, with TRBD1 as a possible D gene (6 bases). V was clipped by 2 bases and J by 2 bases, with 14 bases between them. The CDR3 contains 16 residues. Germline V gene lookup returns CDR1 WSHSY and CDR2 SAAADI.

The V and J genes are TRBV4-3 and TRBJ1-4; 9 bases align to TRBD1. The V segment lost 0 bases and the J segment 5 bases; nucleotides outside the gene matches: 1. There are 15 residues in the CDR3. From germline, CDR1 is LGHNA and CDR2 YSLEER. For the CDR3, the DNA is TGCGCCAGCAGCCAAGAGGGGACAGGGAATGAAAAACTGTTTTTT. Translation gives CASSQEGTGNEKLFF.

A single count supports this clone. The chain combines TRBV7-8 with TRBJ2-1; 8 bases agree with TRBD1. Germline V gene lookup returns CDR1 SGHVS and CDR2 FQNEAQ. The CDR3 totals 14 residues. J was trimmed by 2 bases and V by 4 bases; bases with no gene match: 1. The CDR3 coding sequence is TGTGCCAGCAGCTCCAGGGGGCCCTACAATGAGCAGTTCTTC. Residues: CASSSRGPYNEQFF.

The chain carries TRBV7-9 and TRBJ1-4; 11 bases fit TRBD1. The CDR3 consists of 16 residues. J was trimmed by 8 bases and V by 5 bases; bases with no gene match: 10. Germline values: CDR1 SEHNR, CDR2 FQNEAQ (reference sequence). CDR3 region: CASSLRTGGFREKLFF. The CDR3 nucleotides read TGTGCCAGCAGCCTCAGGACAGGGGGCTTTCGAGAAAAACTGTTTTTT.

The rearrangement joins TRBV29-1 to TRBJ1-2; D gene ambiguous. Trimming took 6 bases from V and 6 from J, leaving 23 bases between them. From germline, CDR1 is SQVTM and CDR2 ANQGSEA. This CDR3 spans 15 amino acids. The CDR3 is CSVGVGSGFINGYTF. The CDR3 region has the DNA TGCAGCGTCGGCGTGGGATCAGGCTTCATTAATGGCTACACCTTC.

The chain links TRBV20-1 to TRBJ1-4; D unresolved. Germline V lookup: CDR1 DFQATT, CDR2 SNEGSKA (reference sequence). The CDR3 extends over 11 amino acids. V was clipped by 7 bases and J by 6 bases, with 9 bases between them. The chain's CDR3 is CSGVGDEKLFF. As DNA, the CDR3 is TGCAGTGGTGTAGGAGATGAAAAACTGTTTTTT.

This chain connects TRBV11-2 to TRBJ2-2; D perhaps matches TRBD1 (5 bases). Looked up from germline, CDR1 is SGHAT and CDR2 is FQNNGV. Trimming stripped 3 bases from V and 4 bases from J, with 15 bases between. The length of the CDR3 is 16 residues. This CDR3 is CASSFWGLGVTGELFF. Written as DNA, the CDR3 is TGTGCCAGCAGCTTTTGGGGCCTAGGGGTCACCGGGGAGCTGTTTTTT. Full variable domain (remainder filled in from reference TRBV11-2 and TRBJ2-2): EAGVAQSPRYKIIEKRQSVAFWCNPISGHATLYWYQQILGQGPKLLIQFQNNGVVDDSQLPKDRFSAERLKGVDSTLKIQPAKLEDSAVYLCASSFWGLGVTGELFFGEGSRLTVL.

The V call is TRBV19, the J call TRBJ1-5, with a possible D match to TRBD1 (6 bases). Germline values: CDR1 LNHDA, CDR2 SQIVND (reference sequence). The germline V and J ends were trimmed by 3 bases and 7 bases, with 16 bases remaining between them. This CDR3 has 15 amino acids. The CDR3 region is CASSIKAGDNQPQHF. The CDR3 DNA reads as TGTGCCAGTAGTATCAAAGCAGGGGACAACCAGCCCCAGCATTTT.

The CDR3 coding sequence is TGCAGCGTACCGGGACAGAAGCTCTACGAGCAGTACTTC. This gives the protein CSVPGQKLYEQYF. V and J are TRBV29-1 and TRBJ2-7, with TRBD1 matching over 7 bases. V was clipped by 6 bases and J by 3 bases; unmatched bases: 8. This CDR3 spans 13 amino acids. The germline CDR1 and CDR2 sequences are SQVTM and ANQGSEA.

The rearrangement links TRBV9 to TRBJ1-1, with TRBD1 identical over 7 bases. V shed 4 bases and J 1 base; nucleotides not matched to a gene: 4. CDR1 and CDR2 (germline): SGDLS, YYNGEE. There are 14 residues in the CDR3. CDR3 coding DNA: TGTGCCAGCAGCAATCGACAGGGGAACACTGAAGCTTTCTTT. The encoded protein is CASSNRQGNTEAFF. Supplemented by reference TRBV9 and TRBJ1-1, the full variable domain reads DSGVTQTPKHLITATGQRVTLRCSPRSGDLSVYWYQQSLDQGLQFLIQYYNGEERAKGNILERFSAQQFPDLHSELNLSSLELGDSALYFCASSNRQGNTEAFFGQGTRLTVV.

The chain uses TRBV5-1 and TRBJ2-5; 9 positions agree with TRBD1. Germline V CDR1 and CDR2: SGHRS, YFSETQ. With 3 bases clipped from V and 7 bases from J, the junction kept 4 bases outside the gene matches. This CDR3 has 13 residues. CDR3 coding DNA: TGCGCCAGCAGCTGGACAGGGGAGGGGACCCAGTACTTC. Amino acid sequence: CASSWTGEGTQYF.

CDR3 nucleotide sequence: TGCGCCAGCCCGCTATACGAGCAGTACGTC. Its protein product is CASPLYEQYV. V is TRBV5-1 and J is TRBJ2-7; no reliable D call. Germline CDR1 and CDR2: SGHRS and YFSETQ. This CDR3 has 10 residues. Trimming removed 7 bases from V and 4 bases from J, with 6 bases in between.

This rearrangement joins TRBV2 to TRBJ2-5, with D unclear. The CDR3 is 14 amino acids. Trimming pared 6 bases from V and 3 bases from J, leaving 14 bases between. CDR1 and CDR2 (germline): SNHLY, FYNNEI. CDR3 sequence reads: CASSTLSGKETQYF. In nucleotides, the CDR3 is TGTGCCAGCAGCACCCTATCAGGAAAAGAGACCCAGTACTTC.

The chain recombines TRBV12-5 with TRBJ2-2; the D is unclear. The V gene's germline CDR1 is LGHNT and CDR2 FRNRAP. CDR3 size: 13 residues. The ends were cut back, 6 bases at V and 5 bases at J, with 10 bases in the middle. This CDR3 is CASGSTGTGELFF. CDR3 sequence (DNA): TGTGCTAGTGGCTCTACCGGGACCGGGGAGCTGTTTTTT.

This clone was seen only a few times. This chain uses TRBV5-4 with TRBJ2-5; D may be TRBD1 or TRBD2 (6 bases each). Germline values: CDR1 SGHNT, CDR2 YYREEE (reference sequence). The CDR3 runs 15 residues. The V gene lost 0 bases and the J gene lost 4 bases, with 13 bases spanning the gap. The CDR3 coding sequence is TGTGCCAGCAGCTTGGGGGCACGGGGGCCAGAGACCCAGTACTTC. It yields the protein CASSLGARGPETQYF.

This clone has just one count. V and J are TRBV2 and TRBJ1-5; 7 bases match TRBD1. With 5 bases clipped from V and 3 bases from J, the junction kept 7 bases outside the gene matches. The CDR3 has 15 amino acids. Germline lookup yields CDR1 SNHLY and CDR2 FYNNEI. The CDR3 DNA follows: TGTGCCAGCAGTCTACAGGGGCAGAACAATCAGCCCCAGCATTTT. This translates into CASSLQGQNNQPQHF.

The chain links TRBV28 to TRBJ2-7; TRBD2 is a possible D gene (6 bases). Germline V gene lookup returns CDR1 MDHEN and CDR2 SYDVKM. V was pared by 5 bases and J by 2 bases, with 16 bases between. The CDR3 has 15 amino acids. DNA for the CDR3: TGTGCCAGCAGTCCTCCCTCGGAGGGCACCTACGAGCAGTACTTC. Translation gives CASSPPSEGTYEQYF.

The chain has TRBV7-9 and TRBJ2-1; D not resolved. Germline CDR1 SEHNR, CDR2 FQNEAQ (reference sequence). The CDR3 spans 12 residues. V lost 5 bases and J lost 8, with 10 bases in between. In DNA, the CDR3 is TGTGCCAGCAGCCGAACGAAACATGAGCAGTTCTTC. This encodes CASSRTKHEQFF.

This chain uses TRBV19 with TRBJ2-5, with a weak D call TRBD1 (6 bases). Germline-derived CDR1 and CDR2 are LNHDA and SQIVND (reference sequence). This CDR3 spans 15 amino acids. The ends were cut back, 6 bases at V and 1 base at J, with 15 bases in the middle. The CDR3 protein is CASRQQGFTQETQYF. The CDR3 coding sequence is TGTGCCAGTAGACAACAGGGTTTTACCCAAGAGACCCAGTACTTC.

This rearrangement joins TRBV5-6 to TRBJ1-1, with 7 bases matching TRBD1. This CDR3 comprises 16 residues. The germline V gene encodes CDR1 SGHDT and CDR2 YYEEEE. The V segment lost 6 bases and the J segment 9 bases; nucleotides outside the gene matches: 20. DNA for the CDR3: TGTGCCAGCACCAAACAACTACCGACAGGGAGGGCAAAAGCTTTCTTT. This codes for CASTKQLPTGRAKAFF. Supplemented by reference TRBV5-6 and TRBJ1-1, the full variable domain reads DAGVTQSPTHLIKTRGQQVTLRCSPKSGHDTVSWYQQALGQGPQFIFQYYEEEERQRGNFPDRFSGHQFPNYSSELNVNALLLGDSALYLCASTKQLPTGRAKAFFGQGTRLTVV.

The genes are TRBV5-1 and TRBJ1-4; weak D call: TRBD1 (6 bases). In germline, CDR1 is SGHRS, CDR2 YFSETQ. Trimming removed 0 bases at V and 0 bases at J, with 15 bases between. The CDR3 has 18 amino acids. This chain's CDR3 is CASSLAPTGAATNEKLFF. The CDR3 DNA reads as TGCGCCAGCAGCTTGGCCCCGACAGGAGCGGCAACTAATGAAAAACTGTTTTTT.

The chain recombines TRBV28 with TRBJ1-5; 9 bases are a match to TRBD1. The CDR3 loop spans 14 amino acids. Germline V CDR1 and CDR2: MDHEN, SYDVKM. Losses at the gene ends were 6 bases for V and 7 bases for J; bases not matched to a gene: 7. CDR3 nucleotides: TGTGCCAGCAGATCCACAGGGGGCGGACAGCCCCAGCATTTT. Protein product: CASRSTGGGQPQHF.

This clone was seen a handful of times. The rearrangement links TRBV5-5 to TRBJ2-7; D is uncertain. Germline CDR1 and CDR2: SGHKS and YYEKEE (reference sequence). The length of the CDR3 is 13 residues. CDR3 in amino acids: CASSLTDSYKQYV. The CDR3 DNA reads as TGTGCCAGCAGCTTGACAGACTCCTACAAGCAGTACGTC.

The chain joins TRBV4-3 to TRBJ2-5; 8 positions agree with TRBD2. J lost 10 bases, V lost 1 base, and 8 bases had no gene match. The CDR3 covers 14 residues. Per the germline V gene, CDR1 is LGHNA and CDR2 is YSLEER. The CDR3 sequence is CASSQVGGGRIQYF. The CDR3 DNA is TGCGCCAGCAGCCAAGTCGGCGGGGGGAGGATCCAGTACTTC.

The chain uses TRBV30 and TRBJ2-3, with D unclear. In germline, CDR1 is GTSNPN, CDR2 SVGIG (reference sequence). The CDR3 runs to 14 residues. V lost 4 bases to trimming and J lost 3 bases, with 14 bases between them. The CDR3 DNA is TGTGCCTGGACCGCTCTCACAGCGACAGATACGCAGTATTTT. This sequence encodes CAWTALTATDTQYF.

This clone was seen a single time. The rearrangement uses TRBV7-9 and TRBJ2-3; the D call may be TRBD1 or TRBD2 (5 bases each). V was shortened by 3 bases and J by 1 base, with 11 bases between the two germline ends. The CDR3 has 15 amino acids. Germline assignment: CDR1 SEHNR and CDR2 FQNEAQ (reference sequence). CDR3: CASSFDGTGTDTQYF. CDR3 nucleotides: TGTGCCAGCAGCTTTGACGGGACGGGCACAGATACGCAGTATTTT.

This clone appeared a single time. V is TRBV5-5 and J is TRBJ2-7; 7 bases are shared with TRBD1. CDR3 size: 15 residues. Germline CDR1 and CDR2: SGHKS and YYEKEE (reference sequence). Losses at the gene ends were 0 bases for V and 5 bases for J; bases not matched to a gene: 8. The CDR3 nucleotides are TGTGCCAGCAGCTTGGGTACAGGGGATCGCGACGAGCAGTACTTC. Residues: CASSLGTGDRDEQYF.

The V gene is TRBV6-4, the J gene TRBJ1-5; 7 bases agree with TRBD1. Germline lookup yields CDR1 MRHNA and CDR2 SNTAGT. The junction had 15 bases not matched to a gene; V was cut back by 5 bases and J by 2 bases. This CDR3 has 18 amino acids. The DNA of the CDR3 is TGTGCCAGCAGTCGACAGGGTGGGAATGGCTCGGGCAATCAGCCCCAGCATTTT. This sequence encodes CASSRQGGNGSGNQPQHF.

This chain joins TRBV5-1 and TRBJ2-5; D remains unclear. V dropped 2 bases and J dropped 5 bases, with 13 bases sitting between them. The germline V gene has CDR1 SGHRS and CDR2 YFSETQ. There are 14 residues in the CDR3. DNA for the CDR3: TGCGCCAGCAGCTTCTTAAATTTACGGGAGACCCAGTACTTC. It codes for CASSFLNLRETQYF.